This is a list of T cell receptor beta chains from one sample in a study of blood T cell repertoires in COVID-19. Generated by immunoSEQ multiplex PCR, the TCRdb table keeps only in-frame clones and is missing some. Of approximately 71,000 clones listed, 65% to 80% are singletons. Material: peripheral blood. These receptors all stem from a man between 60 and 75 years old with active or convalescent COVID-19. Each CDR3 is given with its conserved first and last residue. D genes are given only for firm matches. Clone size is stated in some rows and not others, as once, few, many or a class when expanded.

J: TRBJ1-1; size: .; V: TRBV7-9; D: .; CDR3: CASSRTGMNTEAFF; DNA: TGTGCCAGCAGTCGAACAGGGATGAACACTGAAGCTTTCTTT
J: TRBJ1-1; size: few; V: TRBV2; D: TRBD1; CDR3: CASSENRGGTEAFF; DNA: TGTGCCAGCAGTGAAAACAGGGGAGGCACTGAAGCTTTCTTT
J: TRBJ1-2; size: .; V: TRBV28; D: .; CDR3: CASSQASFSYGYTF; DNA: TGTGCCAGCAGCCAAGCCTCGTTTTCCTATGGCTACACCTTC
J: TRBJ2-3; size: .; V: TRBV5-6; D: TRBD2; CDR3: CASSPGLAGADTQYF; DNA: TGTGCCAGCAGCCCGGGACTAGCGGGGGCAGATACGCAGTATTTT
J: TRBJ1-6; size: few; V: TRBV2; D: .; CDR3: CASSEEGTPSPLHF; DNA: TGTGCCAGCAGTGAAGAGGGGACACCGTCACCCCTCCACTTT
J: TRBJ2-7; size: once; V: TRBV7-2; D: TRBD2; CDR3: CASSSVAGGPKEQYF; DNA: TGTGCCAGCAGCTCCGTAGCGGGGGGGCCCAAAGAGCAGTACTTC
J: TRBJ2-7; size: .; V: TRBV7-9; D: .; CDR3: CASSLTSYEQYF; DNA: TGTGCCAGCAGCTTAACCAGCTACGAGCAGTACTTC
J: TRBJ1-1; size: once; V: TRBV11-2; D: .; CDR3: CASSLQGGDGTEAFF; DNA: TGTGCCAGCAGCCTTCAGGGTGGGGATGGGACTGAAGCTTTCTTT
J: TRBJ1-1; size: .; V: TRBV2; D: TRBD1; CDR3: CASSDQGANTEAFF; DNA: TGTGCCAGCAGTGACCAGGGGGCGAACACTGAAGCTTTCTTT
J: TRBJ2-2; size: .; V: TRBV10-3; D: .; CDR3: CAISESTPAGELFF; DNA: TGTGCCATCAGTGAGTCGACACCGGCCGGGGAGCTGTTTTTT
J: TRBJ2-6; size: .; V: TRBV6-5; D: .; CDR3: CASSYSLNSGANVLTF; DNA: TGTGCCAGCAGTTACTCGTTAAACTCTGGGGCCAACGTCCTGACTTTC
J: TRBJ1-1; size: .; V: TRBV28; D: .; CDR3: CASSFRQLNTEAFF; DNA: TGTGCCAGCAGTTTCCGACAGCTGAACACTGAAGCTTTCTTT
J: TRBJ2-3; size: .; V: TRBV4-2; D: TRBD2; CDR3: CASSQESSGGRDTQYF; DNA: TGTGCCAGCAGCCAAGAGTCTAGCGGGGGAAGAGATACGCAGTATTTT
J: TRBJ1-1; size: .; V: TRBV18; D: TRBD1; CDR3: CASSLTGTGAYSTEAFF; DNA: TGTGCCAGCTCACTTACTGGGACAGGGGCCTATTCCACTGAAGCTTTCTTT
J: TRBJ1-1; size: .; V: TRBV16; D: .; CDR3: CASFFAGGTEAFF; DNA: TGTGCCAGCTTTTTCGCAGGAGGGACTGAAGCTTTCTTT
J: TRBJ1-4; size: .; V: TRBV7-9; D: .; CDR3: CASSDQVATNEKLFF; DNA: TGTGCCAGCAGCGATCAGGTTGCAACTAATGAAAAACTGTTTTTT
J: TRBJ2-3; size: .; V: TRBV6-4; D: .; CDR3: CASSRPSVASSTDTQYF; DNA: TGTGCCAGCAGTCGACCTTCGGTGGCTAGCAGCACAGATACGCAGTATTTT
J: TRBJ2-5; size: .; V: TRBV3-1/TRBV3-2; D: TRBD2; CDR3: CASSQRGTQETQYF; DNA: TGTGCCAGCAGTCAGCGGGGGACCCAAGAGACCCAGTACTTC
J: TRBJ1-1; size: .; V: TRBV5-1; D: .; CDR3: CASMVGGNTEAFF; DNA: TGCGCCAGCATGGTAGGGGGGAACACTGAAGCTTTCTTT
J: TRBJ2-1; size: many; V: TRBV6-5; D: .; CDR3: CASSLGQYNEQFF; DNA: TGTGCCAGCAGCCTTGGACAGTACAATGAGCAGTTCTTC
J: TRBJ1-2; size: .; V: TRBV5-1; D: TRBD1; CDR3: CASSLQGALDYGYTF; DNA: TGCGCCAGCAGCTTGCAGGGGGCGTTGGACTATGGCTACACCTTC
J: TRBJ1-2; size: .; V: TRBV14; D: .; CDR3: CASSQDLGSPGGYTF; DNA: TGTGCCAGCAGCCAAGATTTAGGCAGTCCGGGTGGCTACACCTTC
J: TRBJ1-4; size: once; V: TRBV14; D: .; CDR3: CASSDRRATNEKLFF; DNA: TGTGCCAGCAGCGACAGACGGGCAACTAATGAAAAACTGTTTTTT
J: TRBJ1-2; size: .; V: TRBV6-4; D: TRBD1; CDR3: CASRAGTGKSGYTF; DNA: TGTGCCAGCAGGGCCGGGACAGGGAAGTCGGGCTACACCTTC
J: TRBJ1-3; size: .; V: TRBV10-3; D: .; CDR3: CAIRPSMSSGNTIYF; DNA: TGTGCCATCAGGCCAAGCATGAGCTCTGGAAACACCATATATTTT
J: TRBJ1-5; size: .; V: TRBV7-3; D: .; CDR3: CASSLSLGEPQHF; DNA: TGTGCCAGCAGCTTAAGTCTCGGGGAGCCCCAGCATTTT
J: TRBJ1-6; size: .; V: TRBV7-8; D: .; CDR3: CASSPRDTGELNSPLHF; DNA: TGTGCCAGCAGCCCCCGGGACACTGGTGAACTTAATTCACCCCTCCACTTT
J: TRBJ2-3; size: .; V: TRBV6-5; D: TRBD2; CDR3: CASSYSRLAGSDTQYF; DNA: TGTGCCAGCAGTTACTCTCGACTAGCGGGGTCAGATACGCAGTATTTT
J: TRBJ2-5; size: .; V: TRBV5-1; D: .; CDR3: CASSLGGVQETQYF; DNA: TGCGCCAGCAGCTTGGGGGGCGTTCAAGAGACCCAGTACTTC
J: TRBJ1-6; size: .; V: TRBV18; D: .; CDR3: CASSRGERTPLHF; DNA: TGTGCCAGCTCCCGCGGAGAGAGGACACCCCTCCACTTT
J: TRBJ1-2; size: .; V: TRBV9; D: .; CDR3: CASSVQQGHGYTF; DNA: TGTGCCAGCAGCGTACAACAGGGACACGGCTACACCTTC
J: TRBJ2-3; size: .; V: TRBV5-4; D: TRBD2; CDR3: CASSTPGLAGTDTQYF; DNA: TGTGCCAGCAGCACCCCGGGACTAGCGGGCACAGATACGCAGTATTTT
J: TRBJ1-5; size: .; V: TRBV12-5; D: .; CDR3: CASAPTIEQPQHF; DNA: TGTGCTAGTGCTCCAACCATTGAGCAGCCCCAGCATTTT
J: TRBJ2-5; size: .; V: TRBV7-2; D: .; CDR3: CASSSPYQETQYF; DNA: TGTGCCAGCAGCTCCCCCTACCAAGAGACCCAGTACTTC
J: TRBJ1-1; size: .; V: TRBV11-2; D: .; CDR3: CASSSTPGVTEAFF; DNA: TGTGCCAGCAGCTCAACACCAGGGGTCACTGAAGCTTTCTTT
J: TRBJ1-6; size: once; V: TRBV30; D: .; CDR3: CAWSVNNSPLHF; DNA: TGTGCCTGGAGTGTTAATAATTCACCCCTCCACTTT
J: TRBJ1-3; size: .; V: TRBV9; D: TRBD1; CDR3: CASSVGDRGGVNTIYF; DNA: TGTGCCAGCAGCGTAGGAGACAGGGGAGGAGTGAACACCATATATTTT
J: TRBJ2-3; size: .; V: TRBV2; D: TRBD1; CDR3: CASSQGAADTQYF; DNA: TGTGCCAGCAGTCAGGGGGCCGCAGATACGCAGTATTTT
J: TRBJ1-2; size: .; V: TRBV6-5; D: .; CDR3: CASSYLGEGYTF; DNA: TGTGCCAGCAGTTATCTCGGGGAAGGCTACACCTTC
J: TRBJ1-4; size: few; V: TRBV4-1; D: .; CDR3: CASSQVARVWEKLFF; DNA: TGCGCCAGCAGCCAAGTAGCCAGGGTATGGGAAAAACTGTTTTTT
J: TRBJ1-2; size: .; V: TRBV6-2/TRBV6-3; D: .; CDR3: CASSPTQASGYTF; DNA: TGTGCCAGCAGTCCAACCCAGGCTTCTGGCTACACCTTC
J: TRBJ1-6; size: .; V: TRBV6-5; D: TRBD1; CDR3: CASTGDRAYNSPLHF; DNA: TGTGCCAGCACCGGGGACAGGGCTTATAATTCACCCCTCCACTTT
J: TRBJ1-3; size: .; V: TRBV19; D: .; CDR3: CASSPTGTGNTIYF; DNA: TGTGCCAGTAGTCCAACAGGGACTGGAAACACCATATATTTT
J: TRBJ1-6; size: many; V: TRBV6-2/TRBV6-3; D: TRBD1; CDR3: CASSPLTGMNSPLHF; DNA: TGTGCCAGCAGCCCCCTGACAGGGATGAATTCACCCCTCCACTTT
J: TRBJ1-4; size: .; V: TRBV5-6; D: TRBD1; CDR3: CASSLLGQGANEKLFF; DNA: TGTGCCAGCAGCTTACTTGGACAGGGGGCTAATGAAAAACTGTTTTTT
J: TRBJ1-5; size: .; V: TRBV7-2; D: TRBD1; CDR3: CASSLGTAAGNQPQHF; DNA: TGTGCCAGCAGCTTGGGGACAGCCGCCGGCAATCAGCCCCAGCATTTT
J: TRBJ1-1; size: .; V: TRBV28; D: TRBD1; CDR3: CASSLLRTGRADMNTEAFF; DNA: TGTGCCAGCAGTTTATTAAGGACAGGGCGAGCTGACATGAACACTGAAGCTTTCTTT
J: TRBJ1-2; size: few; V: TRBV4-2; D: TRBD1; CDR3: CASSQDRQGGYGYTF; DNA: TGTGCCAGCAGCCAAGATAGACAGGGGGGCTATGGCTACACCTTC